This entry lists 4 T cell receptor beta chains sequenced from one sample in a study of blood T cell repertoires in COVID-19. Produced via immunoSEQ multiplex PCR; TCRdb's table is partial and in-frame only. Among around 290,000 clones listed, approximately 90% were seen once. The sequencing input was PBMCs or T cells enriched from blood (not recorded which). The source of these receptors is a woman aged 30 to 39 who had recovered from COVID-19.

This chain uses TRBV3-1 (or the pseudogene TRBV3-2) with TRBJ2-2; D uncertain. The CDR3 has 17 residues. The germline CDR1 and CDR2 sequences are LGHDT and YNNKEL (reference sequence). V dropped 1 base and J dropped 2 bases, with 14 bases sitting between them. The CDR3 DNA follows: TGTGCCAGCAGCCAAGGGCGGCAGTGGGTTAACACCGGGGAGCTGTTTTTT. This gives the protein CASSQGRQWVNTGELFF.

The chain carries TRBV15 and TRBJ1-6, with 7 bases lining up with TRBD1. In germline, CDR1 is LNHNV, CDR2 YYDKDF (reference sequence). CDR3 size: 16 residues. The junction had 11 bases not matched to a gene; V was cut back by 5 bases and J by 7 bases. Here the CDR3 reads CATSRDTGARNSPLHF. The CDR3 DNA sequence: TGTGCCACCAGCCGTGACACAGGGGCCCGCAATTCACCCCTCCACTTT.

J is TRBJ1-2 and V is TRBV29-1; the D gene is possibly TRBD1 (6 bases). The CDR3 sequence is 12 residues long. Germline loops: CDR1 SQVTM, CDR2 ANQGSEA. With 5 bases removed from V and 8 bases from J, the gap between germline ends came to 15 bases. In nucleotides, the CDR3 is TGCAGCGTTCCAGACAGGCGCGAGGGCTACACCTTC. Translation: CSVPDRREGYTF.

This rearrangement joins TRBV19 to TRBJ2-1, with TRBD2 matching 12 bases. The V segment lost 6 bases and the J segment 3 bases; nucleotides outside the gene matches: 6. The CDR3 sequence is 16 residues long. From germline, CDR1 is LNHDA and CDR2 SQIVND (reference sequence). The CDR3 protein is CASRTSGSNFYNEQFF. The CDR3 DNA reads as TGTGCCAGTAGGACTAGCGGGAGCAACTTCTACAATGAGCAGTTCTTC.